The rows below give T cell receptor beta chains drawn from one sample of a study of identical twins. MiXCR was run by TCRdb on the 5' RACE reads, yielding one entry per CDR3 protein. Here the sample spans about 900,000 distinct CDR3 sequences, roughly an eighth being singletons. A further study also used this sample, focusing on yellow fever vaccine responses in identical twins.

The specimen was PBMCs. All receptors come from a woman under 30 in good health. CDR3s include the opening cysteine and the closing phenylalanine or tryptophan. D genes are given only for firm matches. Size values are once, few and many counts, or a class for expanded clones, and some rows have none.

TRBJ2-1	TRBV2	NA	few	CASSSSGRGGSEQFF	TGTGCCAGCAGTTCCAGTGGCAGGGGTGGATCTGAGCAGTTCTTC
TRBJ2-1	TRBV11-1	TRBD2	few	CASSLVGLAGGRNNEQFF	TGTGCCAGCAGCTTAGTGGGACTAGCGGGAGGGCGCAACAATGAGCAGTTCTTC
TRBJ1-5	TRBV6-2/TRBV6-3	NA	few	CASSSHRFQFEQPQHF	TGTGCCAGCAGTTCCCACAGGTTCCAATTTGAACAGCCCCAGCATTTT
TRBJ2-1	TRBV12-3/TRBV12-4	TRBD2	NA	CASIAGTTSYNEQFF	TGTGCCAGCATCGCCGGGACTACCTCCTACAATGAGCAGTTCTTC
TRBJ2-1	TRBV18	TRBD1	NA	CASSPPGTVNNEQFF	TGTGCCAGCTCACCACCCGGGACAGTTAACAATGAGCAGTTCTTC
TRBJ1-1	TRBV20-1	NA	NA	CSAPGRSEAFF	TGCAGTGCTCCAGGGCGCTCGGAAGCTTTCTTT
TRBJ2-1	TRBV2	TRBD2	NA	CASSGLPGLAGPAEQFF	TGTGCCAGCAGTGGACTGCCGGGACTAGCGGGTCCGGCTGAGCAGTTCTTC
TRBJ2-6	TRBV28	TRBD1	many	CASLSPGQAHSGANVLTF	TGTGCCAGCCTCTCACCAGGACAGGCGCACTCTGGGGCCAACGTCCTGACTTTC
TRBJ1-1	TRBV12-3/TRBV12-4	NA	NA	CASRSREGGKTEAFF	TGTGCCAGCAGATCGAGAGAAGGGGGAAAGACTGAAGCTTTCTTT
TRBJ1-2	TRBV20-1	NA	many	CSAQPRDNTNYGYTF	TGCAGTGCTCAACCCCGGGACAACACTAACTATGGCTACACCTTC
TRBJ2-6	TRBV27	TRBD2	few	CASSSVLAGVLAGANVLTF	TGTGCCAGCAGTTCCGTTCTAGCGGGAGTTCTGGCTGGGGCCAACGTCCTGACTTTC
TRBJ1-1	TRBV5-4	NA	few	CASSPFGGVNPEAFF	TGTGCCAGCAGCCCTTTCGGCGGGGTAAACCCTGAAGCTTTCTTT
TRBJ2-2	TRBV20-1	NA	NA	CSARDLLGAGGGTGELFF	TGCAGTGCTAGAGATCTCTTGGGTGCAGGGGGAGGCACCGGGGAGCTGTTTTTT
TRBJ1-2	TRBV12-3/TRBV12-4	TRBD1	NA	CASSYRGPLTGYTF	TGTGCCAGCAGTTACAGGGGCCCCTTAACCGGCTACACCTTC
TRBJ1-2	TRBV2	NA	NA	CASSEAWGTYGYTF	TGTGCCAGCAGTGAAGCGTGGGGGACCTATGGCTACACCTTC
TRBJ2-5	TRBV5-1	TRBD2	NA	CASSWTSGRFGETQYF	TGCGCCAGCAGCTGGACTAGCGGGAGGTTCGGGGAGACCCAGTACTTC
TRBJ2-5	TRBV28	TRBD2	few	CASRLTGLVGTQYF	TGTGCCAGCAGGTTAACAGGACTAGTGGGGACCCAGTACTTC
TRBJ1-5	TRBV15	NA	few	CATSRDLGGDQPQHF	TGTGCCACCAGCAGAGATCTCGGCGGGGATCAGCCCCAGCATTTT
TRBJ2-5	TRBV29-1	TRBD2	NA	CSVDGLAANQETQYF	TGCAGCGTCGATGGACTAGCGGCAAACCAAGAGACCCAGTACTTC
TRBJ2-1	TRBV6-1	TRBD1	many	CASSRDRVNNEQFF	TGTGCCAGCTCGCGGGACAGGGTAAACAATGAGCAGTTCTTC
TRBJ2-3	TRBV7-3	TRBD2	NA	CASSLIAGLAVVNTDTQYF	TGTGCCAGCAGCTTAATAGCGGGACTAGCGGTCGTGAACACAGATACGCAGTATTTT
TRBJ1-1	TRBV3-1	TRBD1	many	CASSRDRQSAEAFF	TGTGCCAGCAGCCGGGACAGGCAGAGCGCTGAAGCTTTCTTT
TRBJ2-4	TRBV15	NA	few	CATSRGFIQYF	TGTGCCACCAGCAGAGGGTTCATTCAGTACTTC
TRBJ2-5	TRBV7-6	TRBD2	many	CASSFATGTSGRETQYF	TGTGCCAGCAGCTTCGCAACCGGGACTAGCGGGAGAGAGACCCAGTACTTC
TRBJ1-2	TRBV12-3/TRBV12-4	NA	NA	CASSTGPEGYTF	TGTGCCAGCAGTACGGGACCAGAGGGCTACACCTTC
TRBJ2-1	TRBV29-1	NA	NA	CSVYLPPSYNEQFF	TGCAGCGTTTACTTGCCCCCATCCTACAATGAGCAGTTCTTC
TRBJ2-3	TRBV6-5	NA	few	CASTGNTDTQYF	TGTGCCAGCACTGGTAACACAGATACGCAGTATTTT
TRBJ1-1	TRBV3-1	NA	NA	CASSQGQVRGNTEAFF	TGTGCCAGCAGCCAAGGGCAGGTACGGGGGAACACTGAAGCTTTCTTT
TRBJ2-1	TRBV19	NA	NA	CASNRELTSNEEFF	TGTGCCAGTAACAGGGAACTAACTAGTAATGAGGAGTTCTTC
TRBJ2-1	TRBV5-1	TRBD2	many	CASSLPAGGQGYNEQFF	TGCGCCAGCAGCTTGCCAGCGGGGGGGCAAGGCTACAATGAGCAGTTCTTC
TRBJ2-1	TRBV24-1	NA	few	CATSYNYEQFF	TGTGCCACCAGTTATAACTATGAGCAGTTCTTC
TRBJ2-1	TRBV4-1	TRBD2	NA	CASSQDSAGGLGEQFF	TGCGCCAGCAGCCAAGATTCGGCGGGGGGGTTGGGTGAGCAGTTCTTC
TRBJ1-1	TRBV6-5	NA	few	CASSYSLVTEAFF	TGTGCCAGCAGTTACTCCCTTGTCACTGAAGCTTTCTTT
TRBJ2-7	TRBV29-1	TRBD2	NA	CSVETSGRNEQYF	TGCAGCGTTGAGACTAGCGGGCGCAACGAGCAGTACTTC
TRBJ2-3	TRBV7-9	NA	NA	CASSLPDITDTQYF	TGTGCCAGCAGCTTACCGGATATCACAGATACGCAGTATTTT
TRBJ2-5	TRBV10-3	TRBD2	few	CAIGPGLGDQETQYF	TGTGCCATCGGGCCGGGACTAGGCGACCAAGAGACCCAGTACTTC
TRBJ2-4	TRBV19	NA	NA	CASSMTPVPIQYF	TGTGCCAGTAGTATGACACCCGTGCCCATTCAGTACTTC
TRBJ2-3	TRBV20-1	TRBD1	NA	CSARAQGVTDTQYF	TGCAGTGCTAGAGCTCAGGGGGTTACAGATACGCAGTATTTT
TRBJ2-7	TRBV7-9	TRBD1	NA	CASSAPGQGVNEQYF	TGTGCCAGCAGCGCACCGGGACAGGGGGTGAACGAGCAGTACTTC